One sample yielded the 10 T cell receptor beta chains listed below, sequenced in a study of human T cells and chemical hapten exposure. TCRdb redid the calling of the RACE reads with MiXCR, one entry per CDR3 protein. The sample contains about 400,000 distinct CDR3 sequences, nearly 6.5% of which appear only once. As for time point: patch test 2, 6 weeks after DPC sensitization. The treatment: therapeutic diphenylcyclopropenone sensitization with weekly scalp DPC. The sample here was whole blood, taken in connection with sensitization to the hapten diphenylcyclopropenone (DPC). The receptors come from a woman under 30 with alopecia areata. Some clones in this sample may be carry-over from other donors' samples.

CDR3 nucleotides: TGCGCCAGCAGCCAAGTGGACAGCTACGAGCAGTACTTC. It encodes CASSQVDSYEQYF. The V gene is TRBV4-1, the J gene TRBJ2-7, with a possible D match to TRBD1 (6 bases). Germline loops: CDR1 MGHRA, CDR2 YSYEKL. Trimming left V 1 base short and J 3 bases short, with 7 bases between. This CDR3 region has 13 residues.

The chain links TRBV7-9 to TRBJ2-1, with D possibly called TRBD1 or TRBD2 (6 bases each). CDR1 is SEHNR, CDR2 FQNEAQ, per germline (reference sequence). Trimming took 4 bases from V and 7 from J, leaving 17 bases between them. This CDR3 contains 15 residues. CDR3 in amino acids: CASSSTGGVVNEQFF. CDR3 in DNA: TGTGCCAGCAGCTCAACCGGGGGCGTAGTGAATGAGCAGTTCTTC. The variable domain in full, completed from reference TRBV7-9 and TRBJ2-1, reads DTGVSQNPRHKITKRGQNVTFRCDPISEHNRLYWYRQTLGQGPEFLTYFQNEAQLEKSRLLSDRFSAERPKGSFSTLEIQRTEQGDSAMYLCASSSTGGVVNEQFFGPGTRLTVL.

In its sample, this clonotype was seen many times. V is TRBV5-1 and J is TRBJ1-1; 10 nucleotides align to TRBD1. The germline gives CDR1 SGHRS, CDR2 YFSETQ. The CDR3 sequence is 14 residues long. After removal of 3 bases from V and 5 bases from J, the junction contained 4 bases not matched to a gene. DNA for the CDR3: TGCGCCAGCAGCTGGGGGACAGGGGCAACTGAAGCTTTCTTT. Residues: CASSWGTGATEAFF.

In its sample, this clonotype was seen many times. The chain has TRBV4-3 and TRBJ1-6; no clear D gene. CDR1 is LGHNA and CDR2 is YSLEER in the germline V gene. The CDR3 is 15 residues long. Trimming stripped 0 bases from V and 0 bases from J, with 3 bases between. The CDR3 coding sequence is TGCGCCAGCAGCCAAGAGAGCTCCTATAATTCACCCCTCCACTTT. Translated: CASSQESSYNSPLHF.

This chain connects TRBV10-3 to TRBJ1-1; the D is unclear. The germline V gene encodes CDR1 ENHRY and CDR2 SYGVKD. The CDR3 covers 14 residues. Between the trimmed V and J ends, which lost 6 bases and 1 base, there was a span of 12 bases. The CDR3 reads CAIRPAGRNTEAFF. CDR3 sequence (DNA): TGTGCCATCAGGCCTGCGGGAAGGAACACTGAAGCTTTCTTT.

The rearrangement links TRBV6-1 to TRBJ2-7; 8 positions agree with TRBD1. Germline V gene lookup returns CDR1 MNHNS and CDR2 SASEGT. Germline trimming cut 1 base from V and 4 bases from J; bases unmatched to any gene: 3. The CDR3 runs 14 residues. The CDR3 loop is CASSEGTGYYEQYF. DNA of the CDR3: TGTGCCAGCAGTGAAGGGACAGGGTATTACGAGCAGTACTTC.

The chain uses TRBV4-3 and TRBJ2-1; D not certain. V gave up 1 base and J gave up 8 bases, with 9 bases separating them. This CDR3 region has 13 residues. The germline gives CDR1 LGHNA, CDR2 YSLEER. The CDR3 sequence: CASSQVDTDEQFF. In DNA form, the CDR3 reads TGCGCCAGCAGCCAAGTTGATACGGATGAGCAGTTCTTC.

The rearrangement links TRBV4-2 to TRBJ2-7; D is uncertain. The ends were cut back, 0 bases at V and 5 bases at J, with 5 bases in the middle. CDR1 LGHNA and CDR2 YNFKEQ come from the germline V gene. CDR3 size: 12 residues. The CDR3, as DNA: TGTGCCAGCAGCCAAGACATGGACGAGCAGTACTTC. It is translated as CASSQDMDEQYF.

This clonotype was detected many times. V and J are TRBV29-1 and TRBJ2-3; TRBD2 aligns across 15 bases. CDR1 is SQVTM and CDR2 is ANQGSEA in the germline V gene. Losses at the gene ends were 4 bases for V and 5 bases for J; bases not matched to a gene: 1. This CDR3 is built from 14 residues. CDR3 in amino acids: CSVAGLAGGDTQYF. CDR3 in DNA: TGCAGCGTTGCGGGACTAGCGGGGGGAGATACGCAGTATTTT.

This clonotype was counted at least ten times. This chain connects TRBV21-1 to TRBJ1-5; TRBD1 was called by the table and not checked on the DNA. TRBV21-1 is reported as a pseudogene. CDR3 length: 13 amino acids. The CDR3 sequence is CASSTGAGGPQHF. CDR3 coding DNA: TGTGCCAGCAGCACAGGAGCTGGGGGGCCCCAGCATTTT.